The clone carrying this TCR beta chain was seen at least ten times. Its antigen is not known. A single record per CDR3 protein comes from TCRdb applying MiXCR to the RACE reads. The table lists fewer than 400,000 distinct CDR3 sequences, around 7% of them singletons. This entry belongs to a study of human T cells and chemical hapten exposure. Overall study context: Across samples, TCR yields varied, mostly owing to small differences in pooled library volumes. The study, taken as a whole, reports: Counts of expanded TCRs (at PT1) showed a positive correlation with patch test score. Expanded TCRs grouped into significantly more large CDR3 similarity clusters than controls produced.

The time point here: patch test 1, 2 weeks after DPC sensitization. The treatment was: therapeutic diphenylcyclopropenone sensitization with weekly scalp DPC. Alopecia patients between 18 and 70 years old and suitable for DPC were used as donors. Trimming took off 6 bases at V and 4 bases at J, with 17 bases between the two ends. The CDR3 runs 15 residues. CDR1 and CDR2 from the germline V gene are KGHSH and LQKENI. The receptor was derived from a woman between 18 and 29 years old with alopecia areata. Some clones in this sample may be carry-over from other donors' samples. The source material was whole blood, sampled in connection with sensitization to the hapten diphenylcyclopropenone (DPC). The chain employs TRBV18 and TRBJ2-3; D remains ambiguous. The CDR3 DNA is TGTGCCAGCTCGCCCGAGCCTAAGCTTCCAGATACGCAGTATTTT. It yields the protein CASSPEPKLPDTQYF.